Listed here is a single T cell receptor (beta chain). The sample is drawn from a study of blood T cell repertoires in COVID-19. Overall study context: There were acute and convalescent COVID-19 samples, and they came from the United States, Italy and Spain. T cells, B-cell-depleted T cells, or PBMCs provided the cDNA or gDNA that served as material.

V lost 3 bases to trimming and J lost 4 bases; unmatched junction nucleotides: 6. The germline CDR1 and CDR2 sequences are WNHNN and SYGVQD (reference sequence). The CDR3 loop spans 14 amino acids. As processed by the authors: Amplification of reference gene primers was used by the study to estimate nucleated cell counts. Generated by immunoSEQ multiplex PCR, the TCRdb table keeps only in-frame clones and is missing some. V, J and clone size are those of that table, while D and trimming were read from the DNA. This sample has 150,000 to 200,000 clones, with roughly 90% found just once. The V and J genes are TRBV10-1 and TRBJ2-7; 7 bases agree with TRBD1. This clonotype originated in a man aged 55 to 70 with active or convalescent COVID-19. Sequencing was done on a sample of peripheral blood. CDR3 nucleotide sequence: TGCGCCAGCAGTGACCCGACAGGGCGGTACGAGCAGTACTTC. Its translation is CASSDPTGRYEQYF.